One and the same sample provided the 9 T cell receptor beta chains below, sequenced in a study of shared clonotypes between healthy human individuals. Naive CD8 cells comprised CD45RO-negative, CCR7-positively selected cells, excluding terminally differentiated effector memory CD45RA+ cells. Clones were read by immunoSEQ multiplex PCR, and TCRdb kept only the in-frame ones, dropping some. The data hold 760,000 or so clones, with 95% to 97% observed a single time. Source material: naive CD8+ T cells sorted from blood. The receptors were sampled from a man younger than 45 in good health.

The chain couples TRBV11-2 to TRBJ1-2, with D uncertain. V was cut by 4 bases and J by 6 bases, with 9 bases left in between. Germline lookup yields CDR1 SGHAT and CDR2 FQNNGV. The CDR3 totals 12 residues. This chain's CDR3 is CASSYGRDGYTF. In DNA form, the CDR3 reads TGTGCCAGCAGCTACGGAAGGGATGGCTACACCTTC.

This chain links TRBV7-2 with TRBJ2-5, with TRBD1 identical over 7 bases. Unmatched junction bases numbered 5, after V lost 2 bases and J lost 5 bases. CDR1 and CDR2 (germline): SGHTA, FQGNSA. The CDR3 is made up of 14 amino acids. This chain's CDR3 is CASSLTGTDETQYF. CDR3 sequence (DNA): TGTGCCAGCAGCTTAACCGGGACAGACGAGACCCAGTACTTC.

This clone was seen a single time. The V gene is TRBV27, the J gene TRBJ1-5; D gene uncertain. This CDR3 comprises 15 residues. Trimming cost V 8 bases and J 3 bases, with 17 bases left between them. CDR1 is MNHEY, CDR2 SMNVEV, per germline (reference sequence). The CDR3 nucleotides read TGTGCCAGCCGAAAACTTAACAGTCCCAATCAGCCCCAGCATTTT. Protein: CASRKLNSPNQPQHF.

The chain uses TRBV5-1 and TRBJ2-3, with 9 bases fitting TRBD2. J was trimmed by 0 bases and V by 1 base; bases with no gene match: 9. The CDR3 consists of 18 residues. The V gene's germline CDR1 is SGHRS and CDR2 YFSETQ. The CDR3 DNA follows: TGCGCCAGCAGCTTGCGGCTAGCGGGATCCTCTAGCACAGATACGCAGTATTTT. Protein: CASSLRLAGSSSTDTQYF.

The chain carries TRBV7-9 and TRBJ2-7, with unresolved D. From germline, CDR1 is SEHNR and CDR2 FQNEAQ (reference sequence). V gave up 1 base and J gave up 2 bases, with 9 bases separating them. The CDR3 has 14 residues. CDR3 residues: CASSLDNRAYEQYF. The CDR3 DNA reads as TGTGCCAGCAGCTTAGATAATCGAGCCTACGAGCAGTACTTC. Full variable domain (rest looked up from reference TRBV7-9 and TRBJ2-7): DTGVSQNPRHKITKRGQNVTFRCDPISEHNRLYWYRQTLGQGPEFLTYFQNEAQLEKSRLLSDRFSAERPKGSFSTLEIQRTEQGDSAMYLCASSLDNRAYEQYFGPGTRLTVT.

The chain couples TRBV6-1 to TRBJ2-7; 12 bases are shared with TRBD2. This CDR3 spans 15 amino acids. The J segment lost 2 bases and the V segment lost 7 bases, leaving 6 bases of the junction unmatched. The germline CDR1 and CDR2 sequences are MNHNS and SASEGT. The CDR3, as DNA: TGTGCCAGCATTATGGGACTAGCGGGCGCCTACGAGCAGTACTTC. Its translation: CASIMGLAGAYEQYF.

The chain employs TRBV28 and TRBJ2-7; 10 bases align to TRBD1. The CDR3 contains 14 residues. Unmatched junction bases numbered 6, after V lost 6 bases and J lost 4 bases. Germline assignment: CDR1 MDHEN and CDR2 SYDVKM. The CDR3: CASSSTGGFYEQYF. The CDR3 DNA reads TGTGCCAGCAGCTCGACAGGGGGCTTTTACGAGCAGTACTTC.

The rearrangement links TRBV15 to TRBJ2-1, with a weak D call TRBD2 (6 bases). This CDR3 spans 14 amino acids. Per germline, CDR1 LNHNV and CDR2 YYDKDF (reference sequence). V lost 3 bases to trimming and J lost 7 bases, with 13 bases between them. CDR3 loop: CATSSGPEGNEQFF. CDR3 nucleotides: TGTGCCACCAGCAGTGGCCCGGAGGGGAATGAGCAGTTCTTC.

CDR3 bases: TGTGCCATCAGTGAGTCGCCACTAGCGGGAGATGGTGAGCAGTTCTTC. Amino acids: CAISESPLAGDGEQFF. The chain is built from TRBV10-3 and TRBJ2-1; 11 bases map to TRBD2. The CDR3 is 16 residues long. Germline CDR1 and CDR2: ENHRY and SYGVKD. V was clipped by 0 bases and J by 9 bases; unmatched bases: 7.